This section outlines one T cell receptor beta chain sequence together with its context. The sample is drawn from a study of blood T cell repertoires in COVID-19. Repertoires were generated with immunoSEQ multiplex PCR, while TCRdb's copy carries only in-frame clones and drops some. This table holds about 90,000 clones, more than 80% found once. V gave up 7 bases and J gave up 7 bases, with 7 bases separating them. The CDR3 runs 11 residues. Sequenced material: peripheral blood. This receptor was taken from a human donor in a cohort sampled during active COVID-19. This rearrangement joins TRBV12-3 or TRBV12-4 to TRBJ2-2; no clear D. The CDR3 here is CASTLFGELFF. In DNA, the CDR3 is TGTGCCAGCACCCTCTTCGGGGAGCTGTTTTTT.